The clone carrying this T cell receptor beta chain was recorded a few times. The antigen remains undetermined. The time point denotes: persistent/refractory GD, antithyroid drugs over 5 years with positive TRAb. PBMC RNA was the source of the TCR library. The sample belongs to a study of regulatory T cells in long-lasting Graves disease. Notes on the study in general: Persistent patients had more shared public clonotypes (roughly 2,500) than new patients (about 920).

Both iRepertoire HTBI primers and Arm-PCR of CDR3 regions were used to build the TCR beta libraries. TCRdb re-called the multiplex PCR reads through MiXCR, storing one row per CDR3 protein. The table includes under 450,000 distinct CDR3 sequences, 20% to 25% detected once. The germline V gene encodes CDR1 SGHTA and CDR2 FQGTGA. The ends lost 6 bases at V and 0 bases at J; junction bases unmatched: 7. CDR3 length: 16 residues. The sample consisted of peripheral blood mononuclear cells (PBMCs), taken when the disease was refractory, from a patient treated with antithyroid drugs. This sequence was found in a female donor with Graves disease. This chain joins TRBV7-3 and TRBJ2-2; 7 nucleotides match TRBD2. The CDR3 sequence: CASSHGAGANTGELFF. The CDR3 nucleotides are TGTGCCAGCAGTCACGGGGCGGGAGCGAACACCGGGGAGCTGTTTTTT. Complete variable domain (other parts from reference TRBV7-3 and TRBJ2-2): GAGVSQTPSNKVTEKGKYVELRCDPISGHTALYWYRQSLGQGPEFLIYFQGTGAADDSGLPNDRFFAVRPEGSVSTLKIQRTERGDSAVYLCASSHGAGANTGELFFGEGSRLTVL.